This T cell receptor beta chain was identified during a study of somatic mutations in cytotoxic T cells in rheumatoid arthritis. Overall study context: Peripheral blood samples of approximately 30 ml EDTA were taken from patients directly after diagnosis and before treatment. Purity of nearly 100% was reached when some V beta antibody-stained T-cell populations were flow-sorted, including V beta1+ cells sequenced for TCRB.

Isolation of CD4+ and CD8+ cells used positive magnetic bead selection, with purity checked by flow cytometry. Original handling: Published virus-specific TCRB sequences found rare matches among patient CD8+ clones larger than 1%. Sequencing was performed with immunoSEQ multiplex PCR; in TCRdb, only in-frame clones are kept and a portion is missing. Clone size and the V and J calls come from that table; the DNA yielded D and trimming. The sample lists approximately 11,000 clones; about 80% were seen once. Per germline, CDR1 MNHNS and CDR2 SASEGT. The CDR3 has 14 amino acids. The ends were cut back, 7 bases at V and 2 bases at J, with 15 bases in the middle.

Sequenced sample: CD8+ T cells sorted from blood. The sequence was obtained from a woman aged 55-69 years with rheumatoid arthritis. This chain links TRBV6-1 with TRBJ2-7; the D gene is possibly TRBD1 (6 bases). Written as DNA, the CDR3 is TGTGCCAGCACTGGGAGACAGGTAACCTACGAGCAGTACTTC. Residues: CASTGRQVTYEQYF.